The clone carrying this T cell receptor beta chain was recorded only once. Antigen unknown. The data were taken from a study of blood T cells in healthy people across ages. Primed by a sample-barcoded 5' primer and a J-beta primer mix, a second PCR proceeded for roughly 6 to 12 cycles. TCRdb recomputed calls from the 5' RACE reads with MiXCR, one row per CDR3 protein. This table has under 2,000,000 distinct CDR3 sequences, just under 50% appearing once. Each donor supplied approximately 10 milliliters of peripheral blood. Study-level points and caveats: Roughly linearly, TCR beta diversity per million T cells fell as age increased.

The sequencing sample was made of blood. The sequence was obtained from a woman between 40 and 55 years old in good health.

Here the CDR3 DNA reads TGTGCCAGCAGCTCCCAATTCGACAGGGCGAACACCGGGGAGCTGTTTTTT. Translating it yields CASSSQFDRANTGELFF. The gene calls are TRBV7-9 and TRBJ2-2, with 7 bases fitting TRBD1. V was pared by 4 bases and J by 0 bases, with 8 bases of the junction left unmatched. The germline CDR1 and CDR2 sequences are SEHNR and FQNEAQ (reference sequence). The CDR3 totals 17 residues.